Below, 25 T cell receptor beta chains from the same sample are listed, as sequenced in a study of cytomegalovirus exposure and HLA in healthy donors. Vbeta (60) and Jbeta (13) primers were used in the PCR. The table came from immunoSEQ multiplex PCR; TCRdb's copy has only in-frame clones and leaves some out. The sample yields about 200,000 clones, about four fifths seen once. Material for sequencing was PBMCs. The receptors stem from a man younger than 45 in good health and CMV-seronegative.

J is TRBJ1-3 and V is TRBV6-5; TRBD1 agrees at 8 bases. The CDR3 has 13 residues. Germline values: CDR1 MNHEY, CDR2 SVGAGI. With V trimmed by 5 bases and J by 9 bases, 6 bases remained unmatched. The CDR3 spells CASSKTGVPTIYF. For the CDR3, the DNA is TGTGCCAGCAGTAAGACAGGGGTCCCCACCATATATTTT.

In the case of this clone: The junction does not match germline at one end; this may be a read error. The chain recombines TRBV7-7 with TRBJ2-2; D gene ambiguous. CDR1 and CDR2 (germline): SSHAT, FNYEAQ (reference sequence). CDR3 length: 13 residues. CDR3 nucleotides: TGTGCTAGCAGCTCCACGAACACCGGGGAGCTGTTTTTT. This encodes CASSSTNTGELFF. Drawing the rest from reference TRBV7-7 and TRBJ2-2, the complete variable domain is GAGVSQSPRYKVTKRGQDVTLRCDPISSHATLYWYQQALGQGPEFLTYFNYEAQPDKSGLPSDRFSAERPEGSISTLTIQRTEQRDSAMYRCASSSTNTGELFFGEGSRLTVL.

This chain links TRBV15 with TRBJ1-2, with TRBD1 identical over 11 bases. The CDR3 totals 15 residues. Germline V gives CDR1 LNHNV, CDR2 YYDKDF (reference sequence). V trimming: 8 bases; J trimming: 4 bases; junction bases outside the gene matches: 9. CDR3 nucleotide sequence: TGTGCCACCGGGGCCGGGACAGGGGGTCGCTATGGCTACACCTTC. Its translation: CATGAGTGGRYGYTF.

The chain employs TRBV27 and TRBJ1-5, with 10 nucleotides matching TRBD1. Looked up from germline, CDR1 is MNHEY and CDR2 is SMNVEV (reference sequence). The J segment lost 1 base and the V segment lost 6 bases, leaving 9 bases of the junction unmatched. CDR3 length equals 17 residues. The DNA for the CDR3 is TGTGCCAGCAGCCTACACGGGGACAGGGGAAGCAATCAGCCCCAGCATTTT. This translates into CASSLHGDRGSNQPQHF.

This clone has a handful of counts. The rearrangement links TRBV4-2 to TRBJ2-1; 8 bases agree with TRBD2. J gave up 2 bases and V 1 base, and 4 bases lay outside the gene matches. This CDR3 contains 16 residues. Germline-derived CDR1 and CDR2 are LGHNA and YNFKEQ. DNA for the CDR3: TGTGCCAGCAGCCAAGTCGGGGGGGGGCCCTACAATGAGCAGTTCTTC. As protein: CASSQVGGGPYNEQFF.

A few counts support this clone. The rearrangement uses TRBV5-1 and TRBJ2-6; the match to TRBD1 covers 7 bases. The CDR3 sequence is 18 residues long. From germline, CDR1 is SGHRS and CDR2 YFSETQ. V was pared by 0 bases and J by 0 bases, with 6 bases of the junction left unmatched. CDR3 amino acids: CASSLDPTGSSGANVLTF. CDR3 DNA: TGCGCCAGCAGCTTGGATCCGACAGGGTCCTCTGGGGCCAACGTCCTGACTTTC.

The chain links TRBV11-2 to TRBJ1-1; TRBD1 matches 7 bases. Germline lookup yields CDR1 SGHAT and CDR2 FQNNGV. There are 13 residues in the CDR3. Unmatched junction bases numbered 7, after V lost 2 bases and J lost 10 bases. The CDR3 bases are TGTGCCAGCAGCTTAACAGGGGCTGCGGGAGCTTTCTTT. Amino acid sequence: CASSLTGAAGAFF. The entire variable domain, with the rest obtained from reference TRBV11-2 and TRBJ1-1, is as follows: EAGVAQSPRYKIIEKRQSVAFWCNPISGHATLYWYQQILGQGPKLLIQFQNNGVVDDSQLPKDRFSAERLKGVDSTLKIQPAKLEDSAVYLCASSLTGAAGAFFGQGTRLTVV.

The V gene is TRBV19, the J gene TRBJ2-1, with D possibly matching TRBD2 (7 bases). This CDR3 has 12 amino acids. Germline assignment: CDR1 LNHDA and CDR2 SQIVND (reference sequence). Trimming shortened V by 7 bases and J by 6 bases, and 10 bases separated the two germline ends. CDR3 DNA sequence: TGTGCCAGTAAGGGGGGGGGCAATGAGCAGTTCTTC. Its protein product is CASKGGGNEQFF. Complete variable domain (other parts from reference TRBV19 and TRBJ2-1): DGGITQSPKYLFRKEGQNVTLSCEQNLNHDAMYWYRQDPGQGLRLIYYSQIVNDFQKGDIAEGYSVSREKKESFPLTVTSAQKNPTAFYLCASKGGGNEQFFGPGTRLTVL.

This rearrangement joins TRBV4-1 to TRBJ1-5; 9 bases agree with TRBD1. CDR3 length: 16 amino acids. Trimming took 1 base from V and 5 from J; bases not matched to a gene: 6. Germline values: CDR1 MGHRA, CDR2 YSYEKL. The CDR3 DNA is TGCGCCAGCAGCCAAGCAGGGGGACAGGGTTATCAGCCCCAGCATTTT. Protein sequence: CASSQAGGQGYQPQHF.

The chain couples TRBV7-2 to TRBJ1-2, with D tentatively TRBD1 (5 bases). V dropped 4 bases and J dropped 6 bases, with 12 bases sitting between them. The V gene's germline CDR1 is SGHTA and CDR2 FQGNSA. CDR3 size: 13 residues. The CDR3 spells CASSYRTRNGYTF. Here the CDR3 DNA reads TGTGCCAGCAGCTATAGGACACGCAATGGCTACACCTTC.

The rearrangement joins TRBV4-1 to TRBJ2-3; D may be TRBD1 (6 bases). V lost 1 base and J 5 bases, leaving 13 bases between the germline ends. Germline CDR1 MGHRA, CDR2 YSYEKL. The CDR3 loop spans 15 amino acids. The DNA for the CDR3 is TGCGCCAGCAGCCAAGTTCCTGGGGGCAGAGATACGCAGTATTTT. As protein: CASSQVPGGRDTQYF.

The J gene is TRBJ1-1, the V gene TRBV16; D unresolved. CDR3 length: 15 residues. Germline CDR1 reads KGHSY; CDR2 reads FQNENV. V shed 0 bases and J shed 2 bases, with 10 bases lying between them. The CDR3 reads CASSQSGQVNTEAFF. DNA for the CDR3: TGTGCCAGCAGCCAATCGGGCCAGGTTAACACTGAAGCTTTCTTT. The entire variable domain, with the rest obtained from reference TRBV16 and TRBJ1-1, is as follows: GEEVAQTPKHLVRGEGQKAKLYCAPIKGHSYVFWYQQVLKNEFKFLISFQNENVFDETGMPKERFSAKCLPNSPCSLEIQATKLEDSAVYFCASSQSGQVNTEAFFGQGTRLTVV.

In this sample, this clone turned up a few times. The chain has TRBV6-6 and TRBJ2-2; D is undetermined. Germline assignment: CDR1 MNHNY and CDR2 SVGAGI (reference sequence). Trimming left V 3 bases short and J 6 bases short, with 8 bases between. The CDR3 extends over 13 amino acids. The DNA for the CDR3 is TGTGCCAGCAGTTATCAGTCCCCCGGGGAGCTGTTTTTT. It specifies CASSYQSPGELFF.

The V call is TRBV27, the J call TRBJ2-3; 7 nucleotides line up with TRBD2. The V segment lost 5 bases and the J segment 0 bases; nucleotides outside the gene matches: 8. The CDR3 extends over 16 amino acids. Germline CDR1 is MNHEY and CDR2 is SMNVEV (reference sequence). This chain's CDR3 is CASSPLAGLSTDTQYF. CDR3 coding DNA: TGTGCCAGCAGTCCTTTAGCGGGCCTTAGCACAGATACGCAGTATTTT.

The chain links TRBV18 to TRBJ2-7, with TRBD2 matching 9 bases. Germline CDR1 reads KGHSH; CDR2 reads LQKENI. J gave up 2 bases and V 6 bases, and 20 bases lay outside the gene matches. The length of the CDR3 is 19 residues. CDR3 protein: CASSPIQSSGTSPAYEQYF. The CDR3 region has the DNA TGTGCCAGCTCGCCCATCCAGTCCTCCGGGACTAGCCCCGCCTACGAGCAGTACTTC.

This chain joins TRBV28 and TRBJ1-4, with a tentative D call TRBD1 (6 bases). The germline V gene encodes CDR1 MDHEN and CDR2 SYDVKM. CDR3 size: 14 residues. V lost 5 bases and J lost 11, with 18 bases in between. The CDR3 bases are TGTGCCAGCAGTCAATCAGGGGCCTGGAGGAAACTGTTTTTT. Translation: CASSQSGAWRKLFF.

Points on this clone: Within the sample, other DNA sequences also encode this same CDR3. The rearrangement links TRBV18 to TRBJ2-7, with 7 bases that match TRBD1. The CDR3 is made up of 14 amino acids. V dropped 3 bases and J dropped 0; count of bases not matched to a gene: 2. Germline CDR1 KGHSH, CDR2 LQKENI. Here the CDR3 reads CASSPGQSSYEQYF. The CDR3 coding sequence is TGTGCCAGCTCACCGGGACAGTCCTCCTACGAGCAGTACTTC.

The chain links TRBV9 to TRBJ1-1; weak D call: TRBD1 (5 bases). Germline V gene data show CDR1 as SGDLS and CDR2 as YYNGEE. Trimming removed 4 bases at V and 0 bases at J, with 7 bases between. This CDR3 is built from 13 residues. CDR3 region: CASSRGLNTEAFF. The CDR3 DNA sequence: TGTGCCAGCAGCCGGGGGTTGAACACTGAAGCTTTCTTT.

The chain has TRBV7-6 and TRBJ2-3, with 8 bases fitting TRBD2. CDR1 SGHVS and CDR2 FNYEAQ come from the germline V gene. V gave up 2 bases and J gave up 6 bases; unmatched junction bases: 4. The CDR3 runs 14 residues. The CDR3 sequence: CASSLRSGVDTQYF. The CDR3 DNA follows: TGTGCCAGCAGCTTACGTAGCGGGGTTGATACGCAGTATTTT.

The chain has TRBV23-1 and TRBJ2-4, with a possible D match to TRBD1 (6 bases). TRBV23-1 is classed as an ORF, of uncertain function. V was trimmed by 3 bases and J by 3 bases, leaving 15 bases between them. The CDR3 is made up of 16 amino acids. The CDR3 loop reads CASSQSGEIGKNIQYF. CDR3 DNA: TGCGCCAGCAGTCAGTCAGGGGAGATTGGCAAAAACATTCAGTACTTC.

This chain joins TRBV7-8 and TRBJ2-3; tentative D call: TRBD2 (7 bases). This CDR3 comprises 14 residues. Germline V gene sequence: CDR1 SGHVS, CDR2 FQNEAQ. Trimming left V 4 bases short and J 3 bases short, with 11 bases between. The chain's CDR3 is CASSWGGMTDTQYF. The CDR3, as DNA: TGTGCCAGCAGCTGGGGGGGCATGACAGATACGCAGTATTTT.

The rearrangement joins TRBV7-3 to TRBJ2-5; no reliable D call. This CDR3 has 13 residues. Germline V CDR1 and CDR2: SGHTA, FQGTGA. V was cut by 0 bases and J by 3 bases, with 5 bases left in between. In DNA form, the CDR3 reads TGTGCCAGCAGCTTAACGGTAGAAGAGACCCAGTACTTC. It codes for CASSLTVEETQYF.

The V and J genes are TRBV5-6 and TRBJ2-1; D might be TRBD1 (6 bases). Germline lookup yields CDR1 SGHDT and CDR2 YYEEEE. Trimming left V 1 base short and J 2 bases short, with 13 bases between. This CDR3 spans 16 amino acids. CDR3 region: CASSLWGQGTYNEQFF. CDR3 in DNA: TGTGCCAGCAGCTTGTGGGGCCAGGGGACCTACAATGAGCAGTTCTTC.

The CDR3 nucleotides read TGTGCCAGCAGTGGCCCCTTTCCGGGGTTAACCTACGAGCAGTACTTC. Protein product: CASSGPFPGLTYEQYF. The J gene is TRBJ2-7, the V gene TRBV6-1; D perhaps matches TRBD2 (5 bases). Deletions cut 4 bases from V and 2 bases from J, with 18 bases between. This CDR3 is built from 16 residues. Germline V lookup: CDR1 MNHNS, CDR2 SASEGT.

The CDR3 DNA is TGCAGCGCCTTTCCGGGAGGCACAGATACGCAGTATTTT. Its translation: CSAFPGGTDTQYF. The J gene is TRBJ2-3, the V gene TRBV29-1; D perhaps matches TRBD2 (6 bases). The CDR3 covers 13 residues. V lost 7 bases and J lost 1, with 12 bases in between. Germline V gene lookup returns CDR1 SQVTM and CDR2 ANQGSEA.